The rows below give T cell receptor beta chains drawn from one sample of a study of regulatory T cells. Produced via immunoSEQ multiplex PCR; TCRdb's table is partial and in-frame only. The sample includes 25,000 to 30,000 clones, just under 95% seen only once; the top ten take about 1.6%. The sequencing input was conventional CD4+ T cells sorted from blood. All receptors derive from a person under 35 with CD3G deficiency. CDR3s include the opening cysteine and the closing phenylalanine or tryptophan. A D gene is named only where the DNA matches it firmly. Size values are once, few and many counts, or a class for expanded clones, and some rows have none.

J gene: TRBJ2-2; V gene: TRBV28; clone size: once; D gene: -; CDR3 protein: CASAGGGLNTGELFF; CDR3 DNA: TGTGCCTCAGCGGGTGGAGGACTGAACACCGGGGAGCTGTTTTTT
J gene: TRBJ1-2; V gene: TRBV10-3; clone size: -; D gene: TRBD1; CDR3 protein: CATRQGHYGYTF; CDR3 DNA: TGTGCCACTAGACAGGGACACTATGGCTACACCTTC
J gene: TRBJ2-1; V gene: TRBV28; clone size: -; D gene: -; CDR3 protein: CASSSGARSYNEQFF; CDR3 DNA: TGTGCCAGCAGTTCAGGGGCGAGGTCCTACAATGAGCAGTTCTTC
J gene: TRBJ1-3; V gene: TRBV7-9; clone size: -; D gene: -; CDR3 protein: CASSLNSEGNTIYF; CDR3 DNA: TGTGCCAGCAGCTTGAACAGCGAGGGAAACACCATATATTTT
J gene: TRBJ2-3; V gene: TRBV4-3; clone size: -; D gene: -; CDR3 protein: CASSQVRALTQYF; CDR3 DNA: TGCGCCAGCAGCCAAGTTCGGGCCCTTACGCAGTATTTT
J gene: TRBJ2-7; V gene: TRBV28; clone size: -; D gene: -; CDR3 protein: CASSLRQVASYEQYF; CDR3 DNA: TGTGCCAGCAGCCTCCGACAGGTTGCGTCCTACGAGCAGTACTTC
J gene: TRBJ2-1; V gene: TRBV5-1; clone size: -; D gene: TRBD2; CDR3 protein: CASSPGLDSYNEQFF; CDR3 DNA: TGCGCCAGCAGCCCGGGACTAGATAGCTACAATGAGCAGTTCTTC
J gene: TRBJ2-3; V gene: TRBV5-1; clone size: -; D gene: -; CDR3 protein: CASSFQGGTDTQYF; CDR3 DNA: TGCGCCAGCAGCTTTCAAGGGGGCACAGATACGCAGTATTTT
J gene: TRBJ1-2; V gene: TRBV5-1; clone size: -; D gene: -; CDR3 protein: CASSRAPEYGYTF; CDR3 DNA: TGCGCCAGCAGCCGGGCCCCGGAGTATGGCTACACCTTC
J gene: TRBJ2-3; V gene: TRBV7-2; clone size: -; D gene: TRBD2; CDR3 protein: CASSFLRGGTDTQYF; CDR3 DNA: TGTGCCAGCAGCTTCCTGCGGGGGGGCACAGATACGCAGTATTTT
J gene: TRBJ2-2; V gene: TRBV7-8; clone size: -; D gene: TRBD1; CDR3 protein: CASSPRQGALGELFF; CDR3 DNA: TGTGCCAGCAGCCCCAGACAGGGGGCGCTTGGGGAGCTGTTTTTT
J gene: TRBJ2-3; V gene: TRBV19; clone size: -; D gene: TRBD2; CDR3 protein: CASSLTGTSGGAVNTDTQYF; CDR3 DNA: TGTGCCAGTAGTCTCACCGGGACTAGCGGGGGGGCCGTAAACACAGATACGCAGTATTTT
J gene: TRBJ1-3; V gene: TRBV6-5; clone size: -; D gene: -; CDR3 protein: CASSLGAHSGNTIYF; CDR3 DNA: TGTGCCAGCAGTTTAGGGGCACACTCTGGAAACACCATATATTTT
J gene: TRBJ2-4; V gene: TRBV6-1; clone size: -; D gene: -; CDR3 protein: CASSDRGTKNIQYF; CDR3 DNA: TGTGCCAGCAGTGACAGGGGCACCAAAAACATTCAGTATTTC
J gene: TRBJ2-3; V gene: TRBV19; clone size: -; D gene: -; CDR3 protein: CASSIQGGTDTQYF; CDR3 DNA: TGTGCCAGTAGTATACAGGGAGGCACAGATACGCAGTATTTT
J gene: TRBJ2-7; V gene: TRBV27; clone size: -; D gene: TRBD1; CDR3 protein: CASSRQGAYEQYF; CDR3 DNA: TGTGCCAGCAGCCGTCAGGGGGCCTACGAGCAGTACTTC
J gene: TRBJ1-1; V gene: TRBV2; clone size: -; D gene: -; CDR3 protein: CASSDNRINEAFF; CDR3 DNA: TGTGCCAGCAGTGACAACCGGATTAACGAAGCTTTCTTT
J gene: TRBJ1-2; V gene: TRBV2; clone size: few; D gene: -; CDR3 protein: CASSYFLGYTF; CDR3 DNA: TGTGCCAGCAGTTACTTTTTGGGCTACACCTTC
J gene: TRBJ1-5; V gene: TRBV19; clone size: -; D gene: -; CDR3 protein: CASSIGWGDQPQHF; CDR3 DNA: TGTGCCAGTAGTATCGGATGGGGGGACCAGCCCCAGCATTTT
J gene: TRBJ2-3; V gene: TRBV29-1; clone size: -; D gene: -; CDR3 protein: CSVERGTPDSSITDTQYF; CDR3 DNA: TGCAGCGTTGAACGAGGGACCCCGGACAGTTCCATCACAGATACGCAGTATTTT
J gene: TRBJ2-5; V gene: TRBV4-1; clone size: -; D gene: -; CDR3 protein: CASSQDILPGTQYF; CDR3 DNA: TGCGCCAGCAGCCAAGATATTTTACCGGGGACCCAGTACTTC
J gene: TRBJ2-5; V gene: TRBV6-4; clone size: -; D gene: TRBD2; CDR3 protein: CATLGTSGREETQYF; CDR3 DNA: TGTGCCACCCTGGGGACTAGCGGGAGGGAGGAGACCCAGTACTTC
J gene: TRBJ2-1; V gene: TRBV5-1; clone size: -; D gene: TRBD2; CDR3 protein: CASSTGTSGAEQFF; CDR3 DNA: TGCGCCAGCAGCACTGGCACTAGCGGGGCTGAGCAGTTCTTC
J gene: TRBJ2-3; V gene: TRBV5-6; clone size: -; D gene: -; CDR3 protein: CASSLASGGTDTQYF; CDR3 DNA: TGTGCCAGCAGCTTGGCCAGCGGCGGCACAGATACGCAGTATTTT
J gene: TRBJ2-1; V gene: TRBV19; clone size: once; D gene: -; CDR3 protein: CASSIVAWGHNEQFF; CDR3 DNA: TGTGCCAGTAGTATAGTGGCATGGGGGCACAATGAGCAGTTCTTC
J gene: TRBJ2-7; V gene: TRBV11-2; clone size: -; D gene: TRBD1; CDR3 protein: CASSSWTGGAWQYF; CDR3 DNA: TGTGCCAGCAGCTCCTGGACAGGGGGCGCTTGGCAGTACTTC
J gene: TRBJ1-5; V gene: TRBV19; clone size: once; D gene: -; CDR3 protein: CASSIKQGGQPQHF; CDR3 DNA: TGTGCCAGTAGTATAAAACAGGGAGGACAGCCCCAGCATTTT
J gene: TRBJ1-2; V gene: TRBV6-5; clone size: -; D gene: TRBD1; CDR3 protein: CASNSRGQNYGYTF; CDR3 DNA: TGTGCCAGCAACTCTAGGGGACAGAACTATGGCTACACCTTC
J gene: TRBJ2-5; V gene: TRBV18; clone size: -; D gene: -; CDR3 protein: CASSPPGLQETQYF; CDR3 DNA: TGTGCCAGCTCACCTCCTGGACTTCAAGAGACCCAGTACTTC
J gene: TRBJ2-3; V gene: TRBV7-9; clone size: -; D gene: -; CDR3 protein: CASSPPMGVGTDTQYF; CDR3 DNA: TGTGCCAGCAGCCCCCCGATGGGGGTGGGGACAGATACGCAGTATTTT
J gene: TRBJ2-7; V gene: TRBV7-2; clone size: -; D gene: TRBD1; CDR3 protein: CASSRGQGRLDEQYF; CDR3 DNA: TGTGCCAGCAGCCGAGGACAGGGTCGATTGGACGAGCAGTACTTC
J gene: TRBJ1-2; V gene: TRBV28; clone size: -; D gene: TRBD1; CDR3 protein: CASSFAGGYGYTF; CDR3 DNA: TGTGCCAGCAGTTTTGCAGGGGGCTATGGCTACACCTTC
J gene: TRBJ2-3; V gene: TRBV5-1; clone size: -; D gene: -; CDR3 protein: CASSLDGSTDTQYF; CDR3 DNA: TGCGCCAGCAGCTTGGATGGTAGCACAGATACGCAGTATTTT
J gene: TRBJ1-4; V gene: TRBV7-8; clone size: -; D gene: -; CDR3 protein: CASSYNRVNNEKLFF; CDR3 DNA: TGTGCCAGCAGCTATAACCGGGTCAATAATGAAAAACTGTTTTTT
J gene: TRBJ1-1; V gene: TRBV5-1; clone size: -; D gene: -; CDR3 protein: CASSAGQGTEAFF; CDR3 DNA: TGCGCCAGCAGCGCGGGACAAGGGACTGAAGCTTTCTTT
J gene: TRBJ2-7; V gene: TRBV11-3; clone size: -; D gene: -; CDR3 protein: CASSNTGPWEYF; CDR3 DNA: TGTGCCAGCAGCAACACAGGACCTTGGGAGTACTTC
J gene: TRBJ2-2; V gene: TRBV5-3; clone size: -; D gene: TRBD1; CDR3 protein: CARSLHRQGAHTGELFF; CDR3 DNA: TGTGCCAGAAGCTTACACCGACAGGGGGCCCACACCGGGGAGCTGTTTTTT
J gene: TRBJ1-1; V gene: TRBV6-1; clone size: -; D gene: -; CDR3 protein: CASSDLGVTTEAFF; CDR3 DNA: TGTGCCAGCAGTGATCTGGGCGTTACCACTGAAGCTTTCTTT
J gene: TRBJ2-2; V gene: TRBV7-9; clone size: -; D gene: -; CDR3 protein: CASSPGTATNTGELFF; CDR3 DNA: TGTGCCAGCAGCCCCGGGACGGCCACGAACACCGGGGAGCTGTTTTTT
J gene: TRBJ2-3; V gene: TRBV28; clone size: -; D gene: -; CDR3 protein: CASSPLVRLDTQYF; CDR3 DNA: TGTGCCAGCAGTCCCCTCGTACGGTTAGATACGCAGTATTTT